The 31 T cell receptor beta chains in this list originate from one sample, sequenced in a study of blood T cell repertoires in COVID-19. TCRdb's table, derived via immunoSEQ multiplex PCR, lists solely in-frame clones and lacks some. The sample includes roughly 100,000 clones, more than 75% of them seen just once. Sequenced material: peripheral blood. The source is a middle-aged man with active or convalescent COVID-19.

This sequence joins TRBV10-3 and TRBJ1-5; 9 nucleotides agree with TRBD1. Germline values: CDR1 ENHRY, CDR2 SYGVKD. V shed 8 bases and J 5 bases; nucleotides not matched to a gene: 4. This CDR3 comprises 13 residues. The CDR3 here is CAISGDRDQPQHF. The CDR3 nucleotides read TGTGCCATCTCCGGGGACAGGGATCAGCCCCAGCATTTT.

The rearrangement links TRBV30 to TRBJ1-2; D remains unclear. The germline V and J ends were trimmed by 8 bases and 3 bases, with 16 bases remaining between them. CDR3 length: 13 amino acids. Germline CDR1 is GTSNPN and CDR2 is SVGIG (reference sequence). This chain's CDR3 is CAEKSGGYYGYTF. The CDR3 nucleotides read TGTGCCGAGAAAAGTGGAGGGTACTATGGCTACACCTTC.

V and J are TRBV4-3 and TRBJ1-4; tentative D call: TRBD1 (6 bases). There are 15 residues in the CDR3. V lost 1 base, J lost 7 bases, and 13 bases lay in between. The germline V gene has CDR1 LGHNA and CDR2 YSLEER. The CDR3 DNA is TGCGCCAGCAGCCAAGCCACAGGGTACGGTGAAAAACTGTTTTTT. Translating gives CASSQATGYGEKLFF.

V usage is TRBV4-1 and J usage is TRBJ2-2; D possibly corresponds to TRBD2 (6 bases). In germline, CDR1 is MGHRA, CDR2 YSYEKL. V was clipped by 8 bases and J by 2 bases, with 15 bases between them. The CDR3 loop spans 15 amino acids. The CDR3 region has the DNA TGCGCCAGCTCACGGACTATGGGTAACACCGGGGAGCTGTTTTTT. It is translated as CASSRTMGNTGELFF.

V and J are TRBV3-1 (or the pseudogene TRBV3-2) and TRBJ1-2; D remains unclear. The ends were cut back, 0 bases at V and 4 bases at J, with 9 bases in the middle. Germline V gene lookup returns CDR1 LGHDT and CDR2 YNNKEL (reference sequence). The CDR3 consists of 14 residues. The CDR3 spells CASSQEVQSYGYTF. The CDR3, as DNA: TGTGCCAGCAGCCAAGAGGTACAGAGCTATGGCTACACCTTC.

There are a few counts of this clone. V usage is TRBV19 and J usage is TRBJ2-1; 9 positions match TRBD1. With V trimmed by 9 bases and J by 4 bases, 10 bases remained unmatched. The germline V gene encodes CDR1 LNHDA and CDR2 SQIVND (reference sequence). The CDR3 is made up of 15 amino acids. The CDR3 DNA follows: TGTGCCAGCCAACAGGGGGCGGCCCCGTACAATGAGCAGTTCTTC. It yields the protein CASQQGAAPYNEQFF.

V gene TRBV13 combines with J gene TRBJ1-3; weak D call: TRBD1 (6 bases). V dropped 1 base and J dropped 5 bases, with 9 bases sitting between them. This CDR3 region has 14 residues. Germline V lookup: CDR1 PRHDT, CDR2 FYEKMQ (reference sequence). The CDR3 protein is CASSLAGARNTIYF. The CDR3 DNA reads as TGTGCCAGCAGCTTAGCAGGGGCGAGAAACACCATATATTTT.

This chain links TRBV27 with TRBJ1-5; TRBD1 agrees at 8 bases. The CDR3 has 19 residues. The junction had 18 bases not matched to a gene; V was cut back by 7 bases and J by 1 base. Germline CDR1 MNHEY, CDR2 SMNVEV (reference sequence). CDR3 DNA sequence: TGTGCCAGCAAGACCTTTGCAGGGGGCAACAGTTGGAGCAATCAGCCCCAGCATTTT. Translating it yields CASKTFAGGNSWSNQPQHF.

This clone appeared a single time. The chain couples TRBV3-1 (or the pseudogene TRBV3-2) to TRBJ1-6; D ambiguous. Germline values: CDR1 LGHDT, CDR2 YNNKEL (reference sequence). Between the trimmed V and J ends, which lost 8 bases and 8 bases, there was a span of 10 bases. This CDR3 spans 12 amino acids. Written as DNA, the CDR3 is TGTGCCAGCGGGCCGAGGGATTCACCCCTCCACTTT. The encoded protein is CASGPRDSPLHF.

V gene TRBV9 combines with J gene TRBJ1-4; 11 bases align to TRBD1. This CDR3 has 15 residues. Per the germline V gene, CDR1 is SGDLS and CDR2 is YYNGEE. V was clipped by 3 bases and J by 11 bases; unmatched bases: 9. CDR3 residues: CASSESGTGGRKLFF. CDR3 nucleotides: TGTGCCAGCAGCGAGTCCGGGACAGGGGGGAGGAAACTGTTTTTT.

The chain links TRBV4-1 to TRBJ2-2; 7 nucleotides match TRBD2. V gave up 3 bases and J gave up 4 bases; unmatched junction bases: 17. This CDR3 has 19 residues. Per germline, CDR1 MGHRA and CDR2 YSYEKL. CDR3 residues: CASSQLRLGLKKTTGELFF. For the CDR3, the DNA is TGCGCCAGCAGCCAGTTAAGGTTGGGACTAAAAAAAACCACCGGGGAGCTGTTTTTT.

This clone was counted only a few times. The V call is TRBV7-9, the J call TRBJ2-1; tentative D call: TRBD1 (6 bases). V was cut by 1 base and J by 7 bases, with 17 bases left in between. In germline, CDR1 is SEHNR, CDR2 FQNEAQ (reference sequence). The CDR3 is 16 amino acids. In DNA, the CDR3 is TGTGCCAGCAGCTTAGAGCGCTACAGGGTGACAAATGAGCAGTTCTTC. Translating it yields CASSLERYRVTNEQFF.

This clone was seen a few times. The chain has TRBV6-2 or TRBV6-3 and TRBJ2-7, with a tentative D call TRBD2 (6 bases). The CDR3 has 13 amino acids. With 7 bases removed from V and 2 bases from J, the gap between germline ends came to 12 bases. From germline, CDR1 is MNHEY and CDR2 SVGEGT. CDR3 region: CASTPGGAYEQYV. Written as DNA, the CDR3 is TGTGCCAGCACCCCCGGCGGGGCCTACGAGCAGTACGTC.

The chain couples TRBV19 to TRBJ1-2; TRBD1 matches at 9 bases. Germline trimming cut 6 bases from V and 6 bases from J; bases unmatched to any gene: 5. The CDR3 has 13 amino acids. CDR1 is LNHDA, CDR2 SQIVND, per germline (reference sequence). The CDR3 spells CASRIGTGNGYTF. CDR3 nucleotide sequence: TGTGCCAGTAGGATTGGGACAGGGAATGGCTACACCTTC.

V is TRBV5-6 and J is TRBJ1-1; D uncertain. Germline lookup yields CDR1 SGHDT and CDR2 YYEEEE. The ends were cut back, 0 bases at V and 1 base at J, with 4 bases in the middle. The CDR3 is 13 residues long. The CDR3 is CASSLASNTEAFF. The CDR3 nucleotides read TGTGCCAGCAGCTTGGCCTCGAACACTGAAGCTTTCTTT.

CDR3 in amino acids: CASSQGQGGSGNTIYF. The CDR3, as DNA: TGTGCCAGCAGTCAGGGACAGGGGGGCTCTGGAAACACCATATATTTT. The chain employs TRBV5-4 and TRBJ1-3, with 11 bases fitting TRBD1. V shed 5 bases, J shed 0 bases, and the junction held 4 bases outside the gene matches. Germline V CDR1 and CDR2: SGHNT, YYREEE (reference sequence). This CDR3 comprises 16 residues.

This clone was seen a single time. CDR3 nucleotide sequence: TGCAGTGCGAGTACAGGGGAGTCCGGGGCCAACGTCCTGACTTTC. It is translated as CSASTGESGANVLTF. The V gene is TRBV20-1, the J gene TRBJ2-6; 7 positions match TRBD1. Germline-derived CDR1 and CDR2 are DFQATT and SNEGSKA (reference sequence). The CDR3 covers 15 residues. V was clipped by 6 bases and J by 4 bases; unmatched bases: 9.

This clone has only one observation. The V and J genes are TRBV2 and TRBJ1-1; TRBD1 is a possible D gene (5 bases). Trimming took off 2 bases at V and 1 base at J, with 11 bases between the two ends. The CDR3 is 15 amino acids. Per germline, CDR1 SNHLY and CDR2 FYNNEI. The CDR3 coding sequence is TGTGCCAGCAGTGAATTGGGGGGTGAGAACACTGAAGCTTTCTTT. It encodes CASSELGGENTEAFF.

This chain joins TRBV7-8 and TRBJ2-1; 12 nucleotides agree with TRBD2. Germline V gene sequence: CDR1 SGHVS, CDR2 FQNEAQ. CDR3 length: 16 amino acids. The trim removed 5 bases at V and 6 bases at J, leaving 8 bases unmatched. This CDR3 reads CASSPSRLAGVNEQFF. The CDR3 coding sequence is TGTGCCAGCAGCCCTTCCCGACTAGCGGGGGTCAATGAGCAGTTCTTC.

The chain couples TRBV3-1 (or the pseudogene TRBV3-2) to TRBJ2-6; the match to TRBD1 covers 10 bases. V gave up 4 bases and J gave up 0 bases; unmatched junction bases: 9. Germline values: CDR1 LGHDT, CDR2 YNNKEL (reference sequence). The CDR3 is 19 amino acids. The CDR3 DNA follows: TGTGCCAGCAGCCCGGGGACAGGGGCAGCTCCCTCTGGGGCCAACGTCCTGACTTTC. Its translation: CASSPGTGAAPSGANVLTF.

The chain employs TRBV5-4 and TRBJ2-3; D is possibly TRBD1 (7 bases). The V and J ends lost 0 bases and 8 bases respectively, with 13 bases between them. Germline V gives CDR1 SGHNT, CDR2 YYREEE (reference sequence). This CDR3 comprises 14 residues. The DNA for the CDR3 is TGTGCCAGCAGCTTGGACCAGGGGGGCCTTACGCAGTATTTT. Translation gives CASSLDQGGLTQYF. Based on the CDR3 plus reference TRBV5-4 and TRBJ2-3, the full variable domain is ETGVTQSPTHLIKTRGQQVTLRCSSQSGHNTVSWYQQALGQGPQFIFQYYREEENGRGNFPPRFSGLQFPNYSSELNVNALELDDSALYLCASSLDQGGLTQYFGPGTRLTVL.

J is TRBJ1-1 and V is TRBV10-1, with TRBD1 identical over 7 bases. Per germline, CDR1 WNHNN and CDR2 SYGVQD (reference sequence). The CDR3 has 13 amino acids. J was trimmed by 7 bases and V by 3 bases; bases with no gene match: 5. CDR3 DNA: TGCGCCAGCAGTGACTTGGACAGGAGTGAAGCTTTCTTT. Translating it yields CASSDLDRSEAFF.

The chain is built from TRBV15 and TRBJ2-7, with TRBD2 matching 8 bases. The CDR3 contains 15 residues. V shed 0 bases and J 1 base; nucleotides not matched to a gene: 2. The germline V gene encodes CDR1 LNHNV and CDR2 YYDKDF (reference sequence). In nucleotides, the CDR3 is TGTGCCACCAGCAGAGAAGGCGGGGGGTCCTACGAGCAGTACTTC. Translation: CATSREGGGSYEQYF.

The chain employs TRBV10-3 and TRBJ1-2; D unclear. The V and J ends lost 6 bases and 7 bases respectively, with 12 bases between them. Germline CDR1 is ENHRY and CDR2 is SYGVKD. The CDR3 sequence is 12 residues long. CDR3 residues: CAISGLGGGYTF. The CDR3 nucleotides read TGTGCCATCAGCGGACTGGGTGGTGGCTACACCTTC.

The J gene is TRBJ1-3, the V gene TRBV28, with a tentative D call TRBD1 (5 bases). With 2 bases removed from V and 4 bases from J, the gap between germline ends came to 15 bases. CDR1 is MDHEN, CDR2 SYDVKM, per germline. The CDR3 runs to 16 residues. As DNA, the CDR3 is TGTGCCAGCAGTTTACACTCCGGGGGATCCGGAAACACCATATATTTT. Translating gives CASSLHSGGSGNTIYF.

This clone has only one observation. This chain links TRBV7-9 with TRBJ2-1, with TRBD1 identical over 9 bases. V lost 2 bases, J lost 8 bases, and 10 bases stayed unmatched. The CDR3 length is 16 residues. The V gene's germline CDR1 is SEHNR and CDR2 FQNEAQ (reference sequence). The CDR3, as DNA: TGTGCCAGCAGCTTAACCACCGGGACAGGGTGGGATGAGCAGTTCTTC. The encoded protein is CASSLTTGTGWDEQFF.

The V gene is TRBV27, the J gene TRBJ1-1; possible D gene TRBD1, 5 bases. Trimming removed 7 bases from V and 2 bases from J, with 17 bases in between. The germline V gene has CDR1 MNHEY and CDR2 SMNVEV (reference sequence). The CDR3 extends over 15 amino acids. CDR3 residues: CASTGGPGRNTEAFF. In DNA form, the CDR3 reads TGTGCCAGCACGGGGGGACCGGGGCGTAACACTGAAGCTTTCTTT.

The sample holds one count of this clone. This chain connects TRBV21-1 to TRBJ1-2; TRBD1 reflects the table's D call only, with no check against the DNA. TRBV21-1 is flagged as a pseudogene. The CDR3 runs 15 residues. The CDR3 region is CASSPEGVSNYGYTF. CDR3 DNA sequence: TGTGCCAGCAGCCCTGAAGGGGTATCTAACTATGGCTACACCTTC.

A single count supports this clone. The rearrangement joins TRBV7-2 to TRBJ2-1; 8 bases agree with TRBD2. CDR1 SGHTA and CDR2 FQGNSA come from the germline V gene. The ends lost 1 base at V and 2 bases at J; junction bases unmatched: 4. The CDR3 spans 16 residues. The CDR3 nucleotides read TGTGCCAGCAGCTTAGACGGGCGGGGGGCCTACAATGAGCAGTTCTTC. Protein product: CASSLDGRGAYNEQFF.

The chain has TRBV11-2 and TRBJ2-1; 12 bases agree with TRBD2. Germline V CDR1 and CDR2: SGHAT, FQNNGV. Trimming took 2 bases from V and 4 from J; bases not matched to a gene: 6. The CDR3 is 17 residues long. Written as DNA, the CDR3 is TGTGCCAGCAGCTTAAGACTAGCGGGGGCCTTGTACAATGAGCAGTTCTTC. It yields the protein CASSLRLAGALYNEQFF. Supplemented by reference TRBV11-2 and TRBJ2-1, the full variable domain reads EAGVAQSPRYKIIEKRQSVAFWCNPISGHATLYWYQQILGQGPKLLIQFQNNGVVDDSQLPKDRFSAERLKGVDSTLKIQPAKLEDSAVYLCASSLRLAGALYNEQFFGPGTRLTVL.

V and J are TRBV6-5 and TRBJ1-3; D is uncertain. CDR3 length: 14 residues. Germline CDR1 and CDR2: MNHEY and SVGAGI. V lost 2 bases and J 3 bases, leaving 8 bases between the germline ends. CDR3 in DNA: TGTGCCAGCAGTTACCTCCCCGGTGGAAACACCATATATTTT. The encoded protein is CASSYLPGGNTIYF.